This T cell receptor (beta chain) was captured in a study of cytomegalovirus exposure and HLA in healthy donors. Whole-study findings and limits: Later on, analysis showed that most CMV-associated TCR beta chains appeared to be HLA-restricted. As was reported, the HLA-A and HLA-B alleles of most subjects were accurately predicted from TCR beta sequences.

V lost 2 bases and J 3 bases, leaving 13 bases between the germline ends. The CDR3 totals 15 residues. Germline CDR1 and CDR2: SGHAT and FQNNGV. Researchers ran the PCR with 60 Vbeta and 13 Jbeta primers. Profiling relied on immunoSEQ multiplex PCR, and the TCRdb table lists in-frame clones only, not all of them. The profile shows approximately 190,000 clones, about 86% of them singletons. As regards this clone: Its antigen is unknown.

Sequenced input: PBMCs. The source is a man in his forties or fifties in good health and CMV-seropositive. This chain connects TRBV11-2 to TRBJ2-5; D call uncertain. The CDR3 region is CASSLPTERKETQYF. CDR3 nucleotides: TGTGCCAGCAGCTTACCTACGGAGCGAAAAGAGACCCAGTACTTC.